One and the same sample provided the 8 T cell receptor beta chains below, sequenced in a study of CD8+ T cells in alopecia areata. Reverse transcription of extracted RNA yielded cDNA, which provided the sequencing template. The assay was immunoSEQ multiplex PCR, and TCRdb's table has in-frame clones only and misses some. This sample includes around 300,000 clones with no singletons; its ten biggest clones take up more than 0.95%. Pooled cutaneous lymph node cells were sorted using CD4, CD8alpha, NKG2D, NKG2ACE and other markers. Input material: CD4+ T cells sorted from a lymph node. The receptors here all came from a C3H/HeJ mouse with alopecia areata. MHC haplotype of the mouse line: H2-k.

This clone was found a few times. Gene names refer to mouse genes. The read stops 4 residues short of the end of the CDR3; the missing end is completed from the germline J gene. J is TRBJ2-3 and V is TRBV19, with 9 bases matching TRBD1. Germline CDR1 FNHDT, CDR2 SITEND (reference sequence). V gave up 4 bases and J gave up 0 bases; unmatched junction bases: 6. This CDR3 is 16 amino acids long. The CDR3 loop is CASSSWDRASAETLYF. Incomplete CDR3 DNA: TGTGCCAGCAGTTCTTGGGACAGGGCTAGTGCAGAA.

This clone was seen more than once but under ten times. Gene names are the mouse ones. The read ends 4 residues before the CDR3 terminus; that terminus is restored from the germline J gene. V and J are TRBV13-2 and TRBJ2-3, with 13 nucleotides matching TRBD2. Germline assignment: CDR1 NNHNN and CDR2 SYGAGS (reference sequence). The CDR3 loop spans 15 amino acids. Trimming took 4 bases from V and 3 from J; bases not matched to a gene: 2. This CDR3 is CASGRTGGAAETLYF. The sequenced CDR3 bases are TGTGCCAGCGGTCGGACTGGGGGGGCGGCAGAA.

In regard to this clone: The gene symbols are mouse symbols. With the read ending 4 residues before the CDR3 end, the germline J gene is used to fill in that end. This same CDR3 is encoded by further DNA sequences in the sample. This rearrangement joins TRBV5 to TRBJ1-1; 10 bases match TRBD1. The V segment lost 4 bases and the J segment 3 bases; nucleotides outside the gene matches: 2. The CDR3 sequence is 14 residues long. Per the germline V gene, CDR1 is LGHNA and CDR2 is YNLKQL (reference sequence). Incomplete CDR3 DNA: TGTGCCAGCAGCCTAGGGACAGGGGACACA. Protein product: CASSLGTGDT. The full CDR3 is CASSLGTGDTEVFF.

With regard to this clone: Genes here carry mouse names. The read terminates 4 residues before the CDR3 end, so the remaining end is supplied by the germline J gene. This sequence joins TRBV13-3 and TRBJ2-1, with a tentative D call TRBD2 (5 bases). This CDR3 comprises 15 residues. The germline V gene encodes CDR1 NNHDY and CDR2 SYVADS. Between the trimmed V and J ends, which lost 2 bases and 0 bases, there was a span of 9 bases. The CDR3 sequence is CASSDTGYNYAEQFF. The covered CDR3 bases are TGTGCCAGCAGTGACACTGGCTATAACTATGCT.

Note on this clone: The gene names here belong to mouse. Sequencing ends 4 residues short of the CDR3 end; the germline J gene provides the rest. The chain carries TRBV13-2 and TRBJ2-7, with TRBD2 identical over 11 bases. V lost 3 bases to trimming and J lost 2 bases; unmatched junction nucleotides: 4. The CDR3 length is 15 residues. Looked up from germline, CDR1 is NNHNN and CDR2 is SYGAGS (reference sequence). The sequenced part of the CDR3 DNA is TGTGCCAGCGGTGCCCGGGACTGGGGGACCTAT. Translated: CASGARDWGTY. The full-length CDR3 reads as CASGARDWGTYEQYF.

This clone has just a few counts. All gene names here are mouse names. The read terminates 4 residues before the CDR3 end, so the remaining end is supplied by the germline J gene. The same CDR3 also results from other DNA sequences found in this sample. The chain couples TRBV1 to TRBJ2-1; 11 nucleotides align to TRBD2. The ends lost 4 bases at V and 3 bases at J; junction bases unmatched: 2. Germline CDR1 and CDR2: NSQYPW and LRSPGD (reference sequence). CDR3 length: 15 residues. Partial CDR3 DNA: TGCACCTGCAGTGGGGGACTGGGGGTCTATGCT. Translating gives CTCSGGLGVYA. The full CDR3 is CTCSGGLGVYAEQFF. Full variable domain (outside the CDR3, taken from reference TRBV1 and TRBJ2-1): VTLLEQNPRWRLVPRGQAVNLRCILKNSQYPWMSWYQQDLQKQLQWLFTLRSPGDKEVKSLPGADYLATRVTDTELRLQVANMSQGRTLYCTCSGGLGVYAEQFFGPGTRLTVL.

There are a few counts of this clone. Genes and germline come from the mouse. The read falls 4 residues short of the CDR3 end, and the missing part is taken from the germline J gene. The chain employs TRBV19 and TRBJ2-5, with 10 bases lining up with TRBD1. The CDR3 spans 14 residues. Germline lookup yields CDR1 FNHDT and CDR2 SITEND (reference sequence). The DNA read from the CDR3 is TGTGCCAGCAGCCACGGGACAGGGGAAGAC. The encoded protein is CASSHGTGED. From start to end, the CDR3 is CASSHGTGEDTQYF.

Comment on this clone: Genes here carry mouse names. The read falls 4 residues short of the CDR3 end, and the missing part is taken from the germline J gene. The rearrangement uses TRBV29 and TRBJ2-5; 8 bases fit TRBD1. This CDR3 contains 14 residues. Germline-derived CDR1 and CDR2 are MSHET and SYDVDS. The DNA read from the CDR3 is TGTGCTAGCAGTTTCGGACAGGGTGGCGAC. This translates into CASSFGQGGD. The full CDR3 sequence reads CASSFGQGGDTQYF. Using reference TRBV29 and TRBJ2-5 for the parts outside the CDR3, the full variable domain is DMKVTQMPRYLIKRMGENVLLECGQDMSHETMYWYRQDPGLGLQLIYISYDVDSNSEGDIPKGYRVSRKKREHFSLILDSAKTNQTSVYFCASSFGQGGDTQYFGPGTRLLVL.